This is a list of T cell receptor beta chains from one sample in a study of blood T cell repertoires in COVID-19. Assay used: immunoSEQ multiplex PCR; TCRdb lists only in-frame clones, some missing. The table has roughly 70,000 clones, about nine tenths seen once. The source material was peripheral blood. These TCRs come from a man over 45 with active COVID-19. Both conserved end residues are part of each CDR3. The order of the fields is V gene, clone size, D gene, J gene, CDR3 protein, CDR3 DNA. The D gene is left open where the match is weak. Clone size is stated in some rows and not others, as once, few, many or a class when expanded.

TRBV11-2	.	TRBD1	TRBJ1-5	CASSTDRGNNQPQHF	TGTGCCAGCAGCACCGACAGGGGCAACAATCAGCCCCAGCATTTT
TRBV28	once	TRBD2	TRBJ2-1	CASTLLAGSYNEQFF	TGTGCCAGCACCCTCCTAGCGGGATCCTACAATGAGCAGTTCTTC
TRBV10-3	.	TRBD2	TRBJ2-1	CATRTSGIVDEQFF	TGTGCCACCCGGACTAGCGGGATAGTCGATGAGCAGTTCTTC
TRBV28	.	.	TRBJ1-5	CASSLYRKVGNQPQHF	TGTGCCAGCAGTCTATACAGGAAGGTTGGCAATCAGCCCCAGCATTTT
TRBV7-9	.	TRBD2	TRBJ2-3	CASSPTTSGRGEDTQYF	TGTGCCAGCAGCCCGACGACTAGCGGAAGGGGAGAAGATACGCAGTATTTT
TRBV7-9	.	.	TRBJ1-2	CASSYLTANYGYTF	TGTGCCAGCAGCTACCTGACAGCTAACTATGGCTACACCTTC
TRBV24-1	once	.	TRBJ1-4	CATSDSSLGRGEKLFF	TGTGCCACCAGTGATTCGTCGCTGGGCCGAGGGGAAAAACTGTTTTTT
TRBV3-1/TRBV3-2	once	TRBD2	TRBJ2-3	CASSQEEREVIDTQYF	TGTGCCAGCAGCCAAGAAGAACGGGAGGTGATAGATACGCAGTATTTT
TRBV3-1/TRBV3-2	.	.	TRBJ2-6	CASSQAQFSGANVLTF	TGTGCCAGCAGCCAAGCACAATTCTCTGGGGCCAACGTCCTGACTTTC
TRBV7-7	few	.	TRBJ2-7	CASGSGEGSEQYF	TGTGCTAGCGGGTCAGGGGAGGGATCCGAGCAGTACTTC
TRBV2	once	TRBD2	TRBJ2-2	CASRRTSGILRGAGELFF	TGTGCCAGCAGAAGGACTAGCGGGATTTTGAGAGGGGCCGGGGAGCTGTTTTTT